This T cell receptor (beta chain) is from a study of blood T cell repertoires in COVID-19. Overall study context: From the United States, Italy and Spain came samples of acute and convalescent COVID-19. The analysed material was cDNA or gDNA that came from T cells, B-cell-depleted T cells, or PBMCs.

Sequencing used immunoSEQ multiplex PCR; TCRdb keeps in-frame clones, though not all of them. Here the sample spans roughly 120,000 clones, 80% to 90% being singletons. This TCR was sampled from a human donor in a cohort sampled during active COVID-19. The sequencing sample was made of peripheral blood.

The CDR3 DNA reads TGTGCCAGCAGCTTAACCGACTGGTCCTACGAGCAGTACTTC. Encoded protein: CASSLTDWSYEQYF. The chain uses TRBV13 and TRBJ2-7; D not resolved. This CDR3 comprises 14 residues. V shed 2 bases and J shed 1 base, with 9 bases lying between them. In germline, CDR1 is PRHDT, CDR2 FYEKMQ (reference sequence).